What follows are 30 T cell receptor beta chains derived from one specimen sequenced in a study of graft-versus-host responses after intestinal transplantation. Clones were read by immunoSEQ multiplex PCR, and TCRdb kept only the in-frame ones, dropping some. The sample includes about 31,000 clones, just under 85% seen only once; the top ten take around 20%. Their cognate antigens are unknown. Sequences were derived from unstimulated CD8+ T cells sorted from spleen or lymph node cells, sampled before intestinal transplant. Receptors originate from a human donor who received an intestinal transplant.

This clone was counted a single time. The chain links TRBV28 to TRBJ2-7, with TRBD1 matching over 8 bases. The ends lost 5 bases at V and 5 bases at J; junction bases unmatched: 11. The germline V gene encodes CDR1 MDHEN and CDR2 SYDVKM. The CDR3 covers 15 residues. The CDR3 spells CASSPSQGVLNEQYF. In nucleotides, the CDR3 is TGTGCCAGCAGTCCCTCACAGGGGGTTCTCAACGAGCAGTACTTC.

Relative to its sample, this clone is medium-sized. The chain uses TRBV28 and TRBJ2-1; D unclear. Germline assignment: CDR1 MDHEN and CDR2 SYDVKM. The CDR3 consists of 16 residues. The V gene lost 3 bases and the J gene lost 6 bases, with 18 bases spanning the gap. Here the CDR3 reads CASSFPTSLGGNEQFF. CDR3 coding DNA: TGTGCCAGCAGTTTCCCCACTTCTTTAGGCGGCAATGAGCAGTTCTTC.

This sequence joins TRBV19 and TRBJ2-7, with 11 bases aligning to TRBD1. The germline V gene encodes CDR1 LNHDA and CDR2 SQIVND (reference sequence). The CDR3 has 16 residues. Trimming removed 0 bases from V and 2 bases from J; junction bases left unmatched: 3. The CDR3, as DNA: TGTGCCAGTAGTATAGACGGGACAGGGGGACCCTACGAGCAGTACTTC. Protein: CASSIDGTGGPYEQYF.

This clone was counted a single time. The chain combines TRBV28 with TRBJ2-4; D is unclear. This CDR3 has 12 residues. V was cut by 7 bases and J by 12 bases, with 16 bases left in between. CDR1 and CDR2 from the germline V gene are MDHEN and SYDVKM. CDR3 residues: CASTSWLGDQYF. The CDR3 DNA reads TGTGCCAGCACCTCGTGGTTGGGCGATCAGTACTTC.

The V gene is TRBV7-6, the J gene TRBJ1-1, with D tentatively TRBD1 (5 bases). From germline, CDR1 is SGHVS and CDR2 FNYEAQ. Trimming removed 5 bases at V and 1 base at J, with 8 bases between. The CDR3 is 13 residues long. The CDR3 here is CASSPGQNTEAFF. The CDR3 region has the DNA TGTGCCAGCAGCCCCGGACAGAACACTGAAGCTTTCTTT.

The V and J genes are TRBV16 and TRBJ2-7; D might be TRBD2 (6 bases). V lost 0 bases and J lost 2, with 8 bases in between. Germline assignment: CDR1 KGHSY and CDR2 FQNENV. CDR3 length equals 14 residues. The CDR3 protein is CASSQSGGPYEQYF. In nucleotides, the CDR3 is TGTGCCAGCAGCCAATCGGGGGGTCCCTACGAGCAGTACTTC.

V gene TRBV28 combines with J gene TRBJ2-1, with 12 bases fitting TRBD1. The CDR3 is 15 residues long. Germline V CDR1 and CDR2: MDHEN, SYDVKM. With V trimmed by 5 bases and J by 15 bases, 14 bases remained unmatched. The CDR3 DNA is TGTGCCAGCAGTCCGGAGGGACAGGGGGCGATCCTCGGGTTCTTC. Translated, it gives CASSPEGQGAILGFF.

This clone was counted only a few times. The CDR3 region has the DNA TGTGCCAGCGGGAGTAGCGGGAGGGCCGAGGTGATAGATACGCAGTATTTT. Its protein is CASGSSGRAEVIDTQYF. V and J are TRBV28 and TRBJ2-3; TRBD2 aligns across 11 bases. Germline CDR1 is MDHEN and CDR2 is SYDVKM. CDR3 length equals 17 residues. The V gene end was trimmed by 8 bases and the J gene end by 5 bases; junction bases not matched to a gene: 15.

The gene calls are TRBV23-1 and TRBJ2-7; 9 bases are shared with TRBD1. TRBV23-1 is an ORF; its function is uncertain. V shed 3 bases, J shed 4 bases, and the junction held 7 bases outside the gene matches. This CDR3 has 15 residues. CDR3 sequence reads: CASSHRDRETYEQYF. Here the CDR3 DNA reads TGCGCCAGCAGTCATCGGGACAGGGAAACGTACGAGCAGTACTTC.

The chain joins TRBV7-9 to TRBJ2-1; no definite D call. The CDR3 length is 12 residues. The germline V gene encodes CDR1 SEHNR and CDR2 FQNEAQ (reference sequence). Trimming stripped 2 bases from V and 8 bases from J, with 7 bases between. The CDR3 protein is CASSLRSDEQFF. CDR3 DNA: TGTGCCAGCAGCTTAAGGAGCGATGAGCAGTTCTTC. Using reference TRBV7-9 and TRBJ2-1 for the parts outside the CDR3, the full variable domain is DTGVSQNPRHKITKRGQNVTFRCDPISEHNRLYWYRQTLGQGPEFLTYFQNEAQLEKSRLLSDRFSAERPKGSFSTLEIQRTEQGDSAMYLCASSLRSDEQFFGPGTRLTVL.

The chain couples TRBV28 to TRBJ2-2, with D possibly being TRBD1 (5 bases). V lost 5 bases and J 4 bases, leaving 14 bases between the germline ends. The CDR3 is made up of 15 amino acids. Germline values: CDR1 MDHEN, CDR2 SYDVKM. CDR3 sequence (DNA): TGTGCCAGCAGTCCCCTTCCCGACAGCACCGGGGAGCTGTTTTTT. Translation gives CASSPLPDSTGELFF.

The J gene is TRBJ2-7, the V gene TRBV19, with D perhaps TRBD1 (5 bases). This CDR3 spans 16 amino acids. Trimming stripped 4 bases from V and 4 bases from J, with 20 bases between. The germline gives CDR1 LNHDA, CDR2 SQIVND (reference sequence). The DNA of the CDR3 is TGTGCCAGTAGTACCTTAGACAGACCACCGCTTTACGAGCAGTACTTC. Its protein is CASSTLDRPPLYEQYF.

The chain is built from TRBV28 and TRBJ1-1; possibly TRBD1 for D (5 bases). The CDR3 is 19 residues long. Germline CDR1 is MDHEN and CDR2 is SYDVKM. Between the trimmed V and J ends, which lost 6 bases and 0 bases, there was a span of 26 bases. CDR3 sequence reads: CASRKTRRGPRLLNTEAFF. In DNA, the CDR3 is TGTGCCAGCAGGAAAACAAGGAGGGGCCCACGACTTCTGAACACTGAAGCTTTCTTT.

This chain uses TRBV28 with TRBJ2-1; 11 bases fit TRBD1. Per germline, CDR1 MDHEN and CDR2 SYDVKM. This CDR3 is 15 amino acids long. V dropped 1 base and J dropped 9; count of bases not matched to a gene: 5. The CDR3 DNA is TGTGCCAGCAGTTTATTTGGACAGGGGGCTATTGAGCAGTTCTTC. Translating it yields CASSLFGQGAIEQFF.

The J gene is TRBJ1-2, the V gene TRBV27; 12 nucleotides match TRBD1. The germline CDR1 and CDR2 sequences are MNHEY and SMNVEV (reference sequence). The ends lost 5 bases at V and 3 bases at J; junction bases unmatched: 10. The CDR3 sequence is 17 residues long. For the CDR3, the DNA is TGTGCCAGCAGTCCTCGGGGACAGGGGGCCGAGGACTATGGCTACACCTTC. Its protein is CASSPRGQGAEDYGYTF.

V gene TRBV2 combines with J gene TRBJ2-4; 12 bases are shared with TRBD1. The junction had 11 bases not matched to a gene; V was cut back by 1 base and J by 1 base. From germline, CDR1 is SNHLY and CDR2 FYNNEI. The CDR3 runs to 20 residues. CDR3 amino acids: CASSEGGTGGFLSAKNIQYF. The CDR3 coding sequence is TGTGCCAGCAGTGAAGGGGGGACAGGGGGCTTCTTATCGGCCAAAAACATTCAGTACTTC.

The CDR3 loop reads CASSESESGGGYTF. The CDR3 DNA reads TGTGCCAGCAGTGAAAGCGAAAGCGGGGGAGGCTACACCTTC. V usage is TRBV6-1 and J usage is TRBJ1-2; D is perhaps TRBD1 (5 bases). Trimming left V 2 bases short and J 8 bases short, with 15 bases between. Germline V gene sequence: CDR1 MNHNS, CDR2 SASEGT. The length of the CDR3 is 14 residues.

This sequence joins TRBV6-5 and TRBJ1-4; D might be TRBD1 (5 bases). CDR1 and CDR2 (germline): MNHEY, SVGAGI. Trimming shortened V by 6 bases and J by 8 bases, and 16 bases separated the two germline ends. This CDR3 region has 14 residues. Here the CDR3 DNA reads TGTGCCAGCAGCTCCCGGGACTTGGTGGAAAAACTGTTTTTT. Translated, it gives CASSSRDLVEKLFF.

This clone was observed once. The gene calls are TRBV28 and TRBJ2-7; D possibly corresponds to TRBD1 (6 bases). Germline CDR1 and CDR2: MDHEN and SYDVKM. The CDR3 loop spans 13 amino acids. Trimming cost V 8 bases and J 3 bases, with 14 bases left between them. The CDR3 protein is CASGGDRSYEQYF. CDR3 nucleotide sequence: TGTGCCAGCGGAGGAGACAGGAGCTACGAGCAGTACTTC.

CDR3 region: CASSSRGGHNEQFF. The CDR3 nucleotides read TGTGCCAGCAGTTCCAGGGGTGGGCACAATGAGCAGTTCTTC. This chain connects TRBV27 to TRBJ2-1; a possible D gene is TRBD1 (6 bases). CDR3 length: 14 residues. Germline V gene lookup returns CDR1 MNHEY and CDR2 SMNVEV (reference sequence). V lost 4 bases and J lost 5, with 12 bases in between.

The chain employs TRBV19 and TRBJ2-7, with D perhaps matching TRBD2 (6 bases). Trimming took 5 bases from V and 5 from J, leaving 16 bases between them. This CDR3 comprises 14 residues. Germline V gene sequence: CDR1 LNHDA, CDR2 SQIVND (reference sequence). For the CDR3, the DNA is TGTGCCAGTAGTCCTGGGAGGAGTCCTGACGAGCAGTACTTC. It translates to CASSPGRSPDEQYF.

The genes are TRBV25-1 and TRBJ2-1; 8 positions match TRBD2. The V gene's germline CDR1 is MGHDK and CDR2 SYGVNS. With V trimmed by 1 base and J by 9 bases, 11 bases remained unmatched. CDR3 length equals 16 residues. The CDR3 DNA follows: TGTGCCAGCAGTGAATCCCAGCGGGGGCCCAGGGGTGAGCAGTTCTTC. Translation: CASSESQRGPRGEQFF.

The chain carries TRBV28 and TRBJ2-7, with 9 bases matching TRBD2. Germline trimming cut 2 bases from V and 4 bases from J; bases unmatched to any gene: 6. This CDR3 comprises 15 residues. Germline V gene data show CDR1 as MDHEN and CDR2 as SYDVKM. CDR3 nucleotides: TGTGCCAGCAGTTTAATGCGGACTAGCGCTTACGAGCAGTACTTC. Translation gives CASSLMRTSAYEQYF.

This sequence joins TRBV5-1 and TRBJ2-3, with 11 bases identical to TRBD2. CDR3 length equals 18 residues. V shed 4 bases, J shed 2 bases, and the junction held 12 bases outside the gene matches. Germline-derived CDR1 and CDR2 are SGHRS and YFSETQ. This chain's CDR3 is CASSGGLAGRVHTDTQYF. DNA of the CDR3: TGCGCCAGCAGCGGCGGACTAGCGGGCAGGGTACACACAGATACGCAGTATTTT.

The rearrangement links TRBV7-6 to TRBJ2-7, with D perhaps TRBD1 (6 bases). CDR3 length: 13 amino acids. V was pared by 5 bases and J by 4 bases, with 12 bases between. Germline CDR1 reads SGHVS; CDR2 reads FNYEAQ. CDR3 DNA sequence: TGTGCCAGCAGCCCAGGGGTGCGGTACGAGCAGTACTTC. Its translation: CASSPGVRYEQYF. Together with reference TRBV7-6 and TRBJ2-7, the CDR3 gives the full variable domain: GAGVSQSPRYKVTKRGQDVALRCDPISGHVSLYWYRQALGQGPEFLTYFNYEAQQDKSGLPNDRFSAERPEGSISTLTIQRTEQRDSAMYRCASSPGVRYEQYFGPGTRLTVT.

The rearrangement uses TRBV5-6 and TRBJ1-1; perhaps TRBD1 as D (6 bases). V was pared by 1 base and J by 1 base, with 11 bases between. The CDR3 totals 15 residues. Germline CDR1 SGHDT, CDR2 YYEEEE. The CDR3 sequence: CASSLLRGRNTEAFF. As DNA, the CDR3 is TGTGCCAGCAGCTTGCTTAGGGGGAGGAACACTGAAGCTTTCTTT. The whole variable domain, remainder taken from reference TRBV5-6 and TRBJ1-1, is DAGVTQSPTHLIKTRGQQVTLRCSPKSGHDTVSWYQQALGQGPQFIFQYYEEEERQRGNFPDRFSGHQFPNYSSELNVNALLLGDSALYLCASSLLRGRNTEAFFGQGTRLTVV.

The rearrangement joins TRBV27 to TRBJ1-1, with 10 bases lining up with TRBD1. The CDR3 consists of 16 residues. CDR1 MNHEY and CDR2 SMNVEV come from the germline V gene (reference sequence). The ends lost 5 bases at V and 7 bases at J; junction bases unmatched: 13. The CDR3 DNA is TGTGCCAGCAGTCCAGACCGGGACAGGGGCCTATATGAAGCTTTCTTT. It yields the protein CASSPDRDRGLYEAFF.

The chain carries TRBV7-6 and TRBJ2-5; 9 bases fit TRBD1. The DNA end is a closer match to TRBJ2-7, so the J assignment may be wrong. The CDR3 extends over 15 amino acids. CDR1 and CDR2 from the germline V gene are SGHVS and FNYEAQ. The CDR3 DNA reads as TGTGCCAGCAGCTTTGGGACAGGGCTGACCTACGAGCAGTACTTC. This gives the protein CASSFGTGLTYEQYF.

The chain recombines TRBV5-1 with TRBJ2-7, with 7 bases aligning to TRBD1. The CDR3 contains 14 residues. V gave up 4 bases and J gave up 3 bases; unmatched junction bases: 7. Germline V gives CDR1 SGHRS, CDR2 YFSETQ. The CDR3 reads CASSVVSGGYEQYF. The CDR3 DNA is TGCGCCAGCAGCGTCGTGTCAGGGGGCTACGAGCAGTACTTC.

This clone appeared a few times. The CDR3 DNA is TGTGCCAGCAGCTTAACGTTGGTCGGTGAGCAGTTCTTC. Its protein product is CASSLTLVGEQFF. This sequence joins TRBV7-3 and TRBJ2-1; D remains unclear. Germline V gives CDR1 SGHTA, CDR2 FQGTGA. The ends were cut back, 0 bases at V and 9 bases at J, with 9 bases in the middle. The CDR3 totals 13 residues.